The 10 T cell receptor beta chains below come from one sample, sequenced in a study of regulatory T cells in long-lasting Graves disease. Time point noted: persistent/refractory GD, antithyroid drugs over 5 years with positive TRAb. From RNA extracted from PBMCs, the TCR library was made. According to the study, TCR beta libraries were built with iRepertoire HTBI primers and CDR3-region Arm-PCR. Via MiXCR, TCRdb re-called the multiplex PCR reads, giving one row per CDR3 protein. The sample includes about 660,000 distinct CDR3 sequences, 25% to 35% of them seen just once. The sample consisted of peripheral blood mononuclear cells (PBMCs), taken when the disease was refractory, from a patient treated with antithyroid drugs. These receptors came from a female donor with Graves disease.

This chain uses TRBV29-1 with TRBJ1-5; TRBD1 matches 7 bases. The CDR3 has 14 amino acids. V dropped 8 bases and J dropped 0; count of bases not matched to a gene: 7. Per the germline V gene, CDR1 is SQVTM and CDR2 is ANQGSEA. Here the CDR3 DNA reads TGCAGCAGCAGGACAGGAGATAGCAATCAGCCCCAGCATTTT. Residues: CSSRTGDSNQPQHF.

CDR3: CAISVGGYGYTF. The CDR3 nucleotides are TGTGCCATCAGTGTTGGGGGCTATGGCTACACCTTC. This chain joins TRBV10-3 and TRBJ1-2; TRBD1 is a possible D gene (5 bases). With 4 bases removed from V and 4 bases from J, the gap between germline ends came to 7 bases. The CDR3 totals 12 residues. Germline CDR1 is ENHRY and CDR2 is SYGVKD.

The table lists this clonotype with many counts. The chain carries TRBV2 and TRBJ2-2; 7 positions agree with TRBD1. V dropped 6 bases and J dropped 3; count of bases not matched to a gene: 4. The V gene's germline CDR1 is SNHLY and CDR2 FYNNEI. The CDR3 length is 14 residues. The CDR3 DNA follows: TGTGCCAGCAGGGGGGACAGCCACACCGGGGAGCTGTTTTTT. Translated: CASRGDSHTGELFF. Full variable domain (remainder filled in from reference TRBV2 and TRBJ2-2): EPEVTQTPSHQVTQMGQEVILRCVPISNHLYFYWYRQILGQKVEFLVSFYNNEISEKSEIFDDQFSVERPDGSNFTLKIRSTKLEDSAMYFCASRGDSHTGELFFGEGSRLTVL.

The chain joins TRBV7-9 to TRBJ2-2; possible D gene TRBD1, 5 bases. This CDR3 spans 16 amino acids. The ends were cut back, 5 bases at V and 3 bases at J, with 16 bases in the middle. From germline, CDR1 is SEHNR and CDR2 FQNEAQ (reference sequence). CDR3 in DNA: TGTGCCAGCAGCCATTCGGCTCAGGGTTACACCGGGGAGCTGTTTTTT. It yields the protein CASSHSAQGYTGELFF.

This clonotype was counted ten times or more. CDR3 sequence reads: CASSLGWGEGQETQYF. DNA for the CDR3: TGTGCCAGCAGCTTAGGTTGGGGCGAGGGCCAAGAGACCCAGTACTTC. The V and J genes are TRBV7-7 and TRBJ2-5; D is tentatively TRBD1 or TRBD2 (5 bases each). Germline values: CDR1 SSHAT, CDR2 FNYEAQ (reference sequence). Deletions cut 1 base from V and 1 base from J, with 13 bases between. The CDR3 covers 16 residues.

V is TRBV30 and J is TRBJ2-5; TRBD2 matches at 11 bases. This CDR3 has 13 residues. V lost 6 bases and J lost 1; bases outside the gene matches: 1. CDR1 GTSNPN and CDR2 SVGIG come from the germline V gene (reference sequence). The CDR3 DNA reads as TGTGCCTGCGGGACTAGCGGCCAAGAGACCCAGTACTTC. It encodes CACGTSGQETQYF. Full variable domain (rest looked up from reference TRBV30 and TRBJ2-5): SQTIHQWPATLVQPVGSPLSLECTVEGTSNPNLYWYRQAAGRGLQLLFYSVGIGQISSEVPQNLSASRPQDRQFILSSKKLLLSDSGFYLCACGTSGQETQYFGPGTRLLVL.

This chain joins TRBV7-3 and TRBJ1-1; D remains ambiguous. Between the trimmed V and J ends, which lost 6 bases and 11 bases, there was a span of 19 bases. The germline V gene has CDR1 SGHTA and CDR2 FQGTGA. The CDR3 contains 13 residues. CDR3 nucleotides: TGTGCCAGCAGATCTGACGGGATCGTCGTGGCTTTCTTT. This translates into CASRSDGIVVAFF.

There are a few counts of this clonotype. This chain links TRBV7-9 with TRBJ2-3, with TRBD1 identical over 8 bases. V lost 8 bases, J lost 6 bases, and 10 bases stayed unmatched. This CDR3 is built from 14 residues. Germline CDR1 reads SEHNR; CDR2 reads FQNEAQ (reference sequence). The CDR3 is CASRFSGGEDTQYF. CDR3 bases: TGTGCCAGCCGATTTTCAGGGGGCGAGGATACGCAGTATTTT.

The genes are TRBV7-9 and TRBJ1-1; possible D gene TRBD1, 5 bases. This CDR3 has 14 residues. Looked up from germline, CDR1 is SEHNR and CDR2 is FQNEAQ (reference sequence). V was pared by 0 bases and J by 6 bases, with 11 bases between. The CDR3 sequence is CASSLAGGIAEAFF. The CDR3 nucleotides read TGTGCCAGCAGCTTAGCTGGGGGTATCGCTGAAGCTTTCTTT.

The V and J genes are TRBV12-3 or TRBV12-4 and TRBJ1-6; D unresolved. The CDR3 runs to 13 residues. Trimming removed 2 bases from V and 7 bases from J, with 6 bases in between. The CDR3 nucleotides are TGTGCCAGCAGTTTATATGCCAATTCACCCCTCCACTTT. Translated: CASSLYANSPLHF.